The sequence of this TCR beta chain was determined in a study of blood T cell repertoires in COVID-19. About the study: Specimens from acute and convalescent COVID-19 originated in the United States, Italy and Spain.

How the authors handled the data: For nucleated cells, counts were estimated from reference gene primer amplification. Produced via immunoSEQ multiplex PCR; TCRdb's table is partial and in-frame only. That table furnishes V, J and clone size, whereas the DNA furnished D and trimming. The table lists 150,000 to 190,000 clones, 75% to 85% of them singletons, with about 8.9% in the top ten. There are 16 residues in the CDR3. CDR1 is SGHDN and CDR2 is FVKESK in the germline V gene. V was clipped by 1 base and J by 5 bases; unmatched bases: 7. The TCR sequence derives from a woman in her fifties or sixties with acute or convalescent COVID-19. The V call is TRBV14, the J call TRBJ1-4; 7 nucleotides line up with TRBD1. Sequencing was performed on peripheral blood. The CDR3 nucleotides read TGTGCCAGCAGCCAAGGGATTGGACAGGTGAATGAAAAACTGTTTTTT. This gives the protein CASSQGIGQVNEKLFF.